This TCR beta chain came from a study of chemoradiotherapy in HPV16-positive cancers. From germline, CDR1 is SQVTM and CDR2 ANQGSEA. The CDR3 has 11 amino acids. V was trimmed by 7 bases and J by 1 base, leaving 7 bases between them. Measured with immunoSEQ multiplex PCR; TCRdb has only the in-frame clones, and not every one. The repertoire consists of 15,000 to 20,000 clones, with more than 90% occurring once and the leading ten covering 12% to 15%. The chain recombines TRBV29-1 with TRBJ2-5; D remains unclear. This TCR came from a human donor with HPV-associated anogenital cancer. The sequencing used blood, collected from a patient who underwent chemoradiotherapy. DNA for the CDR3: TGCAGCGGTGTGAGCCAAGAGACCCAGTACTTC. Its translation: CSGVSQETQYF.